This T cell receptor (beta chain) was obtained from a study of cytomegalovirus exposure and HLA in healthy donors. Study results and limitations: Researchers reported in a later analysis that a missense DCLRE1C variant was tied to TCR beta V- and J-gene trimming. It was assumed in the presence/absence analyses that sequencing depth was roughly uniform across donors. Researchers had no immune exposure information except CMV serostatus available.

The donors comprised healthy bone marrow donors. Notes on this clone: Its specificity is not known.

CDR3 size: 14 residues. The V gene end was trimmed by 5 bases and the J gene end by 5 bases; junction bases not matched to a gene: 6. Germline CDR1 and CDR2: MNHEY and SVGAGI. This PCR relied on a set of 60 Vbeta primers and 13 Jbeta primers. The table came from immunoSEQ multiplex PCR; TCRdb's copy has only in-frame clones and leaves some out. The table shows about 200,000 clones, with roughly 90% occurring only once. Sample: PBMCs. J is TRBJ2-1 and V is TRBV6-5; TRBD1 aligns across 7 bases. The receptor was isolated from a woman in her thirties in good health and CMV-seronegative. CDR3 residues: CASSGRQGNNEQFF. DNA of the CDR3: TGTGCCAGCAGTGGGAGACAGGGTAACAATGAGCAGTTCTTC.